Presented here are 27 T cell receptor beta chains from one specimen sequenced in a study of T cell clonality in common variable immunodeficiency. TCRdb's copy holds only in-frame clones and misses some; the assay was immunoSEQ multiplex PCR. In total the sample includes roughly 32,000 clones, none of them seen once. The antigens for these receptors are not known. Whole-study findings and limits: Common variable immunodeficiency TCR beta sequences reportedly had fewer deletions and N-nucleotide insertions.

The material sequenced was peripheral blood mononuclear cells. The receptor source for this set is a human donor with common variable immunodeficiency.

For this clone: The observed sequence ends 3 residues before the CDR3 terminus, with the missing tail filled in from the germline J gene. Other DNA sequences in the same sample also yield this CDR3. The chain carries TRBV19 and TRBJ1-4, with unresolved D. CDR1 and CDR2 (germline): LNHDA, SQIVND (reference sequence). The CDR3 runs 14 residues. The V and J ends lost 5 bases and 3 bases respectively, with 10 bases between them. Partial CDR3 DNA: TGTGCCAGTAGTTTACCGGGTGCTAATGAAAAA. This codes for CASSLPGANEK. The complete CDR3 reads CASSLPGANEKLFF.

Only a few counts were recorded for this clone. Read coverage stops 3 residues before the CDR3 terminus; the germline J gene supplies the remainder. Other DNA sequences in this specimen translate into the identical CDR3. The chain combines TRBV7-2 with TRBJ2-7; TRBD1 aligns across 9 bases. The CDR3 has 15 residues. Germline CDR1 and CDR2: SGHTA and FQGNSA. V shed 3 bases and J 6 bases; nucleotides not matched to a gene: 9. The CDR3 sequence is CASSLGQGTRGEQYF. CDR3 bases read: TGTGCCAGCAGCTTGGGACAGGGTACGAGGGGCGAG.

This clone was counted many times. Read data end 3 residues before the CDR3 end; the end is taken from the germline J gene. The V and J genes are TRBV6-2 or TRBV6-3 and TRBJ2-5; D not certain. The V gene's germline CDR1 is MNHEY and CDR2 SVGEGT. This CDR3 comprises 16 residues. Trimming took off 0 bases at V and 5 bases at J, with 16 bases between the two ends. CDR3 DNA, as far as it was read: TGTGCCAGCAGTTACTCACCAGGCCCCTACCCGGAGACC. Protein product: CASSYSPGPYPET. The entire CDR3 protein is CASSYSPGPYPETQYF.

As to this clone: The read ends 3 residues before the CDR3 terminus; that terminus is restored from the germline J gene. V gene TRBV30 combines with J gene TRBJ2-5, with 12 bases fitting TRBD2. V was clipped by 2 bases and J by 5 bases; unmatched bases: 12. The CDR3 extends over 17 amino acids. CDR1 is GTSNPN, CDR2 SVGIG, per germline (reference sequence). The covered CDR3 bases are TGTGCCTGGAGTAAGGCTAGCGGGAGGGCCGGGGGGGAGACC. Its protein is CAWSKASGRAGGET. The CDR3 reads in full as CAWSKASGRAGGETQYF.

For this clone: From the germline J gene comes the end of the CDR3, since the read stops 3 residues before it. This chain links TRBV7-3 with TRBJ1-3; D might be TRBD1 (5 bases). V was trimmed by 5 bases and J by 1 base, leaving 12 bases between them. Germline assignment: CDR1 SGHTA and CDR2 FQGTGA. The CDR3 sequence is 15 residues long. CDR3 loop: CASSPDGGSGNTIYF. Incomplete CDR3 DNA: TGTGCCAGCAGCCCCGACGGGGGTTCTGGAAACACC.

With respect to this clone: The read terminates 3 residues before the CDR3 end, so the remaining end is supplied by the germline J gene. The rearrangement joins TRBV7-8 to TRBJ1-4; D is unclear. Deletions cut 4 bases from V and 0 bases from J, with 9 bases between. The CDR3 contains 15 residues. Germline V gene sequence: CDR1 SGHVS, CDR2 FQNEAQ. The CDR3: CASSSSSATNEKLFF. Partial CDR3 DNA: TGTGCCAGCAGCTCATCCAGCGCAACTAATGAAAAA.

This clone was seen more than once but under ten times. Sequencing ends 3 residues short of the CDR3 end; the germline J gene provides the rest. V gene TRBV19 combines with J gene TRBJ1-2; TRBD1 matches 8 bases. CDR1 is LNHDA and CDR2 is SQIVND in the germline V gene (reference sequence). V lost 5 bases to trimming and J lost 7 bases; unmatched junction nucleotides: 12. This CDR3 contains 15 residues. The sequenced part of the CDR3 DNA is TGTGCCAGTAGTTCGAGGGACAGGTTTGTTGGTGGC. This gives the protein CASSSRDRFVGG. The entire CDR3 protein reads CASSSRDRFVGGYTF.

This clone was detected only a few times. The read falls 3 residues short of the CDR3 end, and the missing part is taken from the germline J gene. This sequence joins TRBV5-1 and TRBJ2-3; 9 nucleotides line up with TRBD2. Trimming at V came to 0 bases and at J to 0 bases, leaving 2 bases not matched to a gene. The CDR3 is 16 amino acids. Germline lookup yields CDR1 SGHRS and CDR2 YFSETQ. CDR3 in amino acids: CASSLGLAASTDTQYF. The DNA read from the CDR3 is TGCGCCAGCAGCTTGGGACTAGCGGCGAGCACAGATACG.

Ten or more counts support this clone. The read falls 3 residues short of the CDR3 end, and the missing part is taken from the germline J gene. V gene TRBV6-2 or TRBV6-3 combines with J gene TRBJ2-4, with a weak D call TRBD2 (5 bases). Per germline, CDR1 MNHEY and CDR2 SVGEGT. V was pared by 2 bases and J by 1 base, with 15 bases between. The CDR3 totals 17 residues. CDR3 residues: CASSYVGLPGAKNIQYF. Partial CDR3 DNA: TGTGCCAGCAGTTACGTTGGCCTCCCGGGGGCCAAAAACATT.

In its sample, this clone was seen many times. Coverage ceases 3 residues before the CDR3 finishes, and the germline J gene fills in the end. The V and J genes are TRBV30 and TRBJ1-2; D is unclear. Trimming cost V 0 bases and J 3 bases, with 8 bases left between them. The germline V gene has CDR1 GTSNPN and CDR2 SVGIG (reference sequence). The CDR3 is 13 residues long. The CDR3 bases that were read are TGTGCCTGGAGTGTACAAAGTGACTATGGC. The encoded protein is CAWSVQSDYG. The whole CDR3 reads CAWSVQSDYGYTF.

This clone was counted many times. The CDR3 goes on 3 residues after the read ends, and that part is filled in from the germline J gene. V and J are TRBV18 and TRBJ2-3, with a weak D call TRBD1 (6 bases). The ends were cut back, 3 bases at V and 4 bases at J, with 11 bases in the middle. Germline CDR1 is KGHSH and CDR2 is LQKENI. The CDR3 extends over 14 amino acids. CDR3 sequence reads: CASSPDSFADTQYF. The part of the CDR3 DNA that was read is TGTGCCAGCTCACCGGACAGTTTCGCAGATACG.

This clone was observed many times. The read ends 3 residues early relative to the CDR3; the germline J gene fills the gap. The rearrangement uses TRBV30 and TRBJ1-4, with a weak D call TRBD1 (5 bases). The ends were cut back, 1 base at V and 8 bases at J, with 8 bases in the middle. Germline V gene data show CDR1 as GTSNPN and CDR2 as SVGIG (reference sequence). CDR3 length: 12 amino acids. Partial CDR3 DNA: TGTGCCTGGAGTGGAGGGGAGGAAAAA. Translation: CAWSGGEEK. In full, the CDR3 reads CAWSGGEEKLFF.

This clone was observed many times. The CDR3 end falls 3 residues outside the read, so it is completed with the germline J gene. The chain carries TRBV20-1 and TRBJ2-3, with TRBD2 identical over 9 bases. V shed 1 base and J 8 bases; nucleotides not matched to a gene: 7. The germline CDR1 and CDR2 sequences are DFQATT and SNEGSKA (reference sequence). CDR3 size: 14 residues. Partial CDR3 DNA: TGCAGTGCTAGAGGCGCGGGAGGGCCAGGTACG. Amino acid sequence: CSARGAGGPGT. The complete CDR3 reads CSARGAGGPGTQYF.

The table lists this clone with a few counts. The CDR3 sequence is CASSITGEEGNTIYF. Partial CDR3 DNA: TGTGCCAGCAGCATTACAGGGGAAGAAGGAAACACC. V gene TRBV7-9 combines with J gene TRBJ1-3; TRBD1 matches 7 bases. Read sequence stops 3 residues before the CDR3 end, and the germline J gene provides the missing end. Germline lookup yields CDR1 SEHNR and CDR2 FQNEAQ (reference sequence). This CDR3 is 15 amino acids long. Trimming removed 5 bases from V and 4 bases from J; junction bases left unmatched: 8.

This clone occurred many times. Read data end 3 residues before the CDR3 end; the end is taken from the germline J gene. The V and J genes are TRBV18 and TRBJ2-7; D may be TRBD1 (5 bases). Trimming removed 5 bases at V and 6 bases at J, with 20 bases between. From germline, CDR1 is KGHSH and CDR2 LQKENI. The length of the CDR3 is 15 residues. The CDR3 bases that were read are TGTGCCAGCTCAGCCAACCAGGGCCCCCCTGGCGAG. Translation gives CASSANQGPPGE. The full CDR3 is CASSANQGPPGEQYF.

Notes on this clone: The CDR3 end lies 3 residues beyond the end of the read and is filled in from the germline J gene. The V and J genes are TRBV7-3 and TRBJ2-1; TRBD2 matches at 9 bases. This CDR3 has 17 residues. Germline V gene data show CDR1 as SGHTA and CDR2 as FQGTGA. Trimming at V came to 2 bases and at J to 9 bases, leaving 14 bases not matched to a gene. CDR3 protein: CASSLVGGRAPHSEQFF. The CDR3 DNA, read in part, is TGTGCCAGCAGCTTAGTAGGCGGGAGGGCCCCACACAGTGAG.

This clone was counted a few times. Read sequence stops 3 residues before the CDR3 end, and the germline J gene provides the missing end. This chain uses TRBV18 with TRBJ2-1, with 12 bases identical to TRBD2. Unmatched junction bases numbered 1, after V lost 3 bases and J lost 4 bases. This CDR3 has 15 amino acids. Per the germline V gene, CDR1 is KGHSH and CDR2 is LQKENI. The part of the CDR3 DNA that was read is TGTGCCAGCTCACCGACTAGCGGGAGTTACAATGAG. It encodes CASSPTSGSYNE. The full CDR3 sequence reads CASSPTSGSYNEQFF. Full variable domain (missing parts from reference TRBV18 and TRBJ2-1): NAGVMQNPRHLVRRRGQEARLRCSPMKGHSHVYWYRQLPEEGLKFMVYLQKENIIDESGMPKERFSAEFPKEGPSILRIQQVVRGDSAAYFCASSPTSGSYNEQFFGPGTRLTVL.

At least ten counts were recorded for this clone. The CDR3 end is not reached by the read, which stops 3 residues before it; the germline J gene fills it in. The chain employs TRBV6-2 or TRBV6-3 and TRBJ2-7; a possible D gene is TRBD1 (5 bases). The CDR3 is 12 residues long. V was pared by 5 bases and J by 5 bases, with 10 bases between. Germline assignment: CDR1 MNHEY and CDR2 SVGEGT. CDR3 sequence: CASSGRVHEQYF. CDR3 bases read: TGTGCCAGCAGTGGCAGGGTCCACGAG.

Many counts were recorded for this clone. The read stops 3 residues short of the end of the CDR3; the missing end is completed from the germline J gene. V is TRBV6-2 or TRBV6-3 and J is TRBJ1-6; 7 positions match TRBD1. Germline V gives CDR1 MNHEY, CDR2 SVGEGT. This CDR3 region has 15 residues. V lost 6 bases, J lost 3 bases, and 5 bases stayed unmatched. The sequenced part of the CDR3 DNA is TGTGCCAGCAGCAGCCGGGACAGCTATAATTCACCC. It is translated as CASSSRDSYNSP. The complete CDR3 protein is CASSSRDSYNSPLHF.

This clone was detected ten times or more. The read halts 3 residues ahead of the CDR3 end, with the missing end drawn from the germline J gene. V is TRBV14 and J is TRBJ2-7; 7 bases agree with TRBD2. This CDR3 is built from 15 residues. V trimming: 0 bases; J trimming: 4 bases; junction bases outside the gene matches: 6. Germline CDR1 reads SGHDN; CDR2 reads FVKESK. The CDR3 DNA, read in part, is TGTGCCAGCAGCCAAGAAGGGGCCGGGGGGTACGAG. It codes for CASSQEGAGGYE. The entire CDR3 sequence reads CASSQEGAGGYEQYF.

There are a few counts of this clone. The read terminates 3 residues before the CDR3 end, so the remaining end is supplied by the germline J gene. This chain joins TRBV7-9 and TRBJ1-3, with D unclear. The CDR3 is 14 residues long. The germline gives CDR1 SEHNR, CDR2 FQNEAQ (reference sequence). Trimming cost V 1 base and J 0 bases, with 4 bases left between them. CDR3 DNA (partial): TGTGCCAGCAGCTTAGACAGCTCTGGAAACACC. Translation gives CASSLDSSGNT. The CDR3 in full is CASSLDSSGNTIYF.

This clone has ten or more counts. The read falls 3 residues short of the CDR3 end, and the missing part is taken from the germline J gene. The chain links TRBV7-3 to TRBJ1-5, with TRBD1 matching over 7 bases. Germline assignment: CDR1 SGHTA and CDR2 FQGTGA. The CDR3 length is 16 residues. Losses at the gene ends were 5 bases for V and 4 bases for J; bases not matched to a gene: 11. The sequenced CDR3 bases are TGTGCCAGCAGCCCTTGGACAGGAGCCACGAATCAGCCC. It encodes CASSPWTGATNQP. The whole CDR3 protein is CASSPWTGATNQPQHF.

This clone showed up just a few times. The CDR3 protein is CSARDLQIMNTEAFF. The sequenced part of the CDR3 DNA is TGCAGTGCTAGAGATCTACAGATTATGAACACTGAA. The chain has TRBV20-1 and TRBJ1-1; D is ambiguous. The read stops 3 residues short of the end of the CDR3; the missing end is completed from the germline J gene. Germline V gene data show CDR1 as DFQATT and CDR2 as SNEGSKA (reference sequence). The CDR3 is 15 residues long. Trimming shortened V by 0 bases and J by 0 bases, and 11 bases separated the two germline ends.

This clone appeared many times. The sequenced part of the CDR3 DNA is TGTGCCAGCTCACCCCCAGGGAGCAATCAGCCC. This codes for CASSPPGSNQP. The whole CDR3 reads CASSPPGSNQPQHF. This chain connects TRBV18 to TRBJ1-5, with D possibly being TRBD1 (5 bases). The read falls 3 residues short of the CDR3 end, and the missing part is taken from the germline J gene. Trimming pared 3 bases from V and 1 base from J, leaving 7 bases between. The CDR3 contains 14 residues. Germline V gene sequence: CDR1 KGHSH, CDR2 LQKENI. The complete variable domain, with remaining parts taken from reference TRBV18 and TRBJ1-5, reads NAGVMQNPRHLVRRRGQEARLRCSPMKGHSHVYWYRQLPEEGLKFMVYLQKENIIDESGMPKERFSAEFPKEGPSILRIQQVVRGDSAAYFCASSPPGSNQPQHFGDGTRLSIL.

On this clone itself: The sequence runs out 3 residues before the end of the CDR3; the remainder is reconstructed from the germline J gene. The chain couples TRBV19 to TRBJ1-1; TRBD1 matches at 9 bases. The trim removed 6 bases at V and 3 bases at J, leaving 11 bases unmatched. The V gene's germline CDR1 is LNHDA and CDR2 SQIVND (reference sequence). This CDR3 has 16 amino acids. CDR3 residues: CASSPGNRGRDTEAFF. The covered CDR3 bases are TGTGCCAGTAGCCCGGGTAACAGGGGGCGGGACACTGAA.

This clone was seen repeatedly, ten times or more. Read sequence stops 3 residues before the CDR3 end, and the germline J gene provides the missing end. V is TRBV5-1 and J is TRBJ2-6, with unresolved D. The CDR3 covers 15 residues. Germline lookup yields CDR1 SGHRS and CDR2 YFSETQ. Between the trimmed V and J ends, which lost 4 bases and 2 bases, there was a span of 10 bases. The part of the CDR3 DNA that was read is TGCGCCAGCAGCAGCCCAAGCGCTGGGGCCAACGTC. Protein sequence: CASSSPSAGANV. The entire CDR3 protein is CASSSPSAGANVLTF. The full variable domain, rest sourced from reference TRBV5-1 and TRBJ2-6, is KAGVTQTPRYLIKTRGQQVTLSCSPISGHRSVSWYQQTPGQGLQFLFEYFSETQRNKGNFPGRFSGRQFSNSRSEMNVSTLELGDSALYLCASSSPSAGANVLTFGAGSRLTVL.

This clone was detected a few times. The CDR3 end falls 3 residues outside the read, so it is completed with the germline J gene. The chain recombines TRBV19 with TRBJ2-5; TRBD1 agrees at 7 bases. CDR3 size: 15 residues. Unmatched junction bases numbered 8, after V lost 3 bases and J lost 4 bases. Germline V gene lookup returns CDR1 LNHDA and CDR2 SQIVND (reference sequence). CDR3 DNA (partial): TGTGCCAGTAGTATCAAACAGGGGTGGAGAGAGACC. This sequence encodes CASSIKQGWRET. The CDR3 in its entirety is CASSIKQGWRETQYF. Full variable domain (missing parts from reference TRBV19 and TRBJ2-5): DGGITQSPKYLFRKEGQNVTLSCEQNLNHDAMYWYRQDPGQGLRLIYYSQIVNDFQKGDIAEGYSVSREKKESFPLTVTSAQKNPTAFYLCASSIKQGWRETQYFGPGTRLLVL.